This entry describes one TCR beta chain. The antigen remains undetermined. This sample is drawn from a study of T cells expressing NK-cell markers. The wider study: The TCR beta repertoires were obtained from sorted CD3+CD56+NKG2C+, CD3+CD56+NKG2C- and CD3+CD56-NKG2C+ T cells.

TCRdb reanalyzed the 5' RACE reads and collapses them to one entry per CDR3 protein, without DNA. The sample's table shows 350,000 to 400,000 distinct CDR3 sequences. Findings and caveats of the study: Roughly 1.0-7.0% of CD8+ T cells in several donors belonged to dominant NKG2C+ clonotypes.

Germline V gives CDR1 DFQATT, CDR2 SNEGSKA (reference sequence). This CDR3 has 14 amino acids. The V call is TRBV20-1, the J call TRBJ2-7; there is no DNA to check the TCRdb D call of TRBD2. The receptor's source is a woman between 45 and 65 years old in good health. The specimen was blood T cells: a sorted CD56 or NKG2C T cell subset, CD4+ or CD8+ T cells, or bulk PBMC T cells (not recorded which). CDR3 loop: CSASSSGNNYEQYF.